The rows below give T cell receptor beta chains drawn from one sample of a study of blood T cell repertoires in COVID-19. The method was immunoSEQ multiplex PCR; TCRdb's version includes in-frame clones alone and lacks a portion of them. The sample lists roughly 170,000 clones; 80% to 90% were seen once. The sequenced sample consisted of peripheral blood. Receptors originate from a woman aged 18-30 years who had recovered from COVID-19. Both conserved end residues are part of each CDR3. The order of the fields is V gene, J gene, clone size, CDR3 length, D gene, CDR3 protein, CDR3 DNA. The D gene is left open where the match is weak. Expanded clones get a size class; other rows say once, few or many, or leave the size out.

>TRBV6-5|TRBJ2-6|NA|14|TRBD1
CASIQGVGANVLTF
TGTGCCAGCATACAGGGGGTTGGGGCCAACGTCCTGACTTTC
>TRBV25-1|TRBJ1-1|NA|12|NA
CASSVPGTEAFF
TGTGCCAGCAGCGTTCCAGGTACTGAAGCTTTCTTT
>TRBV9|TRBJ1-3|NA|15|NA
CASSSRGFYGNTIYF
TGTGCCAGCAGCTCTAGGGGCTTTTATGGAAACACCATATATTTT
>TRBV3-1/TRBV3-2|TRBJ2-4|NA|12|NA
CASGGDKNIQYF
TGTGCCAGCGGCGGGGACAAAAACATTCAGTACTTC
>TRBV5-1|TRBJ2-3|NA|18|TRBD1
CASSLPKSQGESTDTQYF
TGCGCCAGCAGCTTGCCCAAATCACAGGGGGAAAGCACAGATACGCAGTATTTT
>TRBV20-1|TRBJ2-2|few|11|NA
CSAPGEWELFF
TGCAGTGCCCCGGGAGAGTGGGAGCTGTTTTTT
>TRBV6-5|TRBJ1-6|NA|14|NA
CASRTETRNSPLHF
TGTGCCAGCAGGACAGAGACAAGAAATTCACCCCTCCACTTT
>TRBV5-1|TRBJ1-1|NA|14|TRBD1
CASSPTTGGTEAFF
TGCGCCAGCAGCCCGACGACAGGGGGCACTGAAGCTTTCTTT
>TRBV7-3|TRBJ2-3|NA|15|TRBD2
CASSPGLAGGNTQYF
TGTGCCAGCAGCCCTGGACTAGCGGGAGGGAATACGCAGTATTTT
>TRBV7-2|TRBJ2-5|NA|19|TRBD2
CASSLEISLAGGTQETQYF
TGTGCCAGCAGCTTAGAAATTTCGCTAGCGGGGGGAACCCAAGAGACCCAGTACTTC
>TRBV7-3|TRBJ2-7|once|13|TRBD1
CASSLGQGIEQYF
TGTGCCAGCAGCCTCGGACAGGGAATCGAGCAGTACTTC
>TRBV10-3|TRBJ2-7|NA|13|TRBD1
CAIMTGNGDEQYF
TGTGCCATCATGACAGGGAACGGCGACGAGCAGTACTTC
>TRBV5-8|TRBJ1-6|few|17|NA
CASSLVVRSSYNSPLHF
TGTGCCAGCAGCTTGGTGGTGAGGAGCTCCTATAATTCACCCCTCCACTTT
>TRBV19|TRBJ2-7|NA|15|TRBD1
CASSITGQRFFQQYF
TGTGCCAGTAGTATCACGGGACAGAGGTTTTTCCAGCAGTACTTC